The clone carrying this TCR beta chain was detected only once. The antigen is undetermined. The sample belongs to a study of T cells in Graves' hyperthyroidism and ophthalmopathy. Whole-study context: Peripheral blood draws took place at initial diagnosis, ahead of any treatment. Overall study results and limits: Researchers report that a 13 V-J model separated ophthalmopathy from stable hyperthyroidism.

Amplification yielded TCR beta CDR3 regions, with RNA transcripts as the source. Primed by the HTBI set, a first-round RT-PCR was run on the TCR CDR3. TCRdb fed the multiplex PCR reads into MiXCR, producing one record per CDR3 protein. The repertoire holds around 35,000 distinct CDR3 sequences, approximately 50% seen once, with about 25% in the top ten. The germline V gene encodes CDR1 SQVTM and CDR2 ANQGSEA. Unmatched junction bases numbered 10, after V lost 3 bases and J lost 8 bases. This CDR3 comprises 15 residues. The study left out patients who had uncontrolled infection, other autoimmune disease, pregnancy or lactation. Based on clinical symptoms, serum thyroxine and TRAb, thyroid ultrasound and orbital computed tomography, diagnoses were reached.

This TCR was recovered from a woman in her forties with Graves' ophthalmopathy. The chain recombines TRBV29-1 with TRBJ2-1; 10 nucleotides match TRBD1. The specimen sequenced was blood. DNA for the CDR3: TGCAGCGTTGAGGGGGGACAGGGGAGTAGCTATGAGCAGTTCTTC. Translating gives CSVEGGQGSSYEQFF.